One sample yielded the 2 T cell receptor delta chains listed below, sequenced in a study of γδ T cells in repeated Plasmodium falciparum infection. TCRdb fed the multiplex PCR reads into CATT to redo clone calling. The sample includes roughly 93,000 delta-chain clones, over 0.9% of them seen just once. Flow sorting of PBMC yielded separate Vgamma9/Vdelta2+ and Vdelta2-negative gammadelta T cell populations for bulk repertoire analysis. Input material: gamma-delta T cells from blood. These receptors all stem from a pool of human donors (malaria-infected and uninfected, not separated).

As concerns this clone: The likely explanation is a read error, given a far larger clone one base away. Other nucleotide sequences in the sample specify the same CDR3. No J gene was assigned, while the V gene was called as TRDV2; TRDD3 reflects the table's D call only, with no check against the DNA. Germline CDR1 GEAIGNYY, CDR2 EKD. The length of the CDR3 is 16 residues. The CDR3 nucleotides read TGTGCCTGTGACACCGTCGGGAACCTGTACACCGATAAGCTCATCTTT. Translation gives CACDTVGNLYTDKLIF.

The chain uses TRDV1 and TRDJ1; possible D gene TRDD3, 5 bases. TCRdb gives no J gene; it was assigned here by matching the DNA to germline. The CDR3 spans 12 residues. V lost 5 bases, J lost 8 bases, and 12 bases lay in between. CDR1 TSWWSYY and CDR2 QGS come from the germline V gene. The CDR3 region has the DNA TGTGCTCTTGGGAATTCGGGGACCAAACTCATCTTT. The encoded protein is CALGNSGTKLIF.